Below, 11 T cell receptor beta chains from the same sample are listed, as sequenced in a study of T cells in Graves' hyperthyroidism and ophthalmopathy. Amplification targeted TCR beta CDR3 regions from RNA transcripts. RT-PCR in the first round (using the HTBI primer set) targeted the TCR CDR3. Using its own MiXCR run on the multiplex PCR reads, TCRdb lists one record per CDR3 protein. Found here are approximately 380,000 distinct CDR3 sequences, around 20% of them singletons; the top ten hold 35% to 50%. Material for sequencing was blood. Receptors were obtained from a man between 18 and 35 years old with Graves' ophthalmopathy.

The sample holds a few counts of this clonotype. The CDR3 region has the DNA TGTGCCATCACCGCCGAACAGGCGATCTATGGCTACACCTTC. Translating it yields CAITAEQAIYGYTF. The chain carries TRBV10-3 and TRBJ1-2; a weak D match, TRBD1 (5 bases). Germline V gives CDR1 ENHRY, CDR2 SYGVKD. This CDR3 has 14 residues. V was trimmed by 7 bases and J by 4 bases, leaving 16 bases between them.

This clonotype occurred a few times. The genes are TRBV20-1 and TRBJ2-3; D possibly corresponds to TRBD1 (6 bases). The CDR3 extends over 14 amino acids. Per the germline V gene, CDR1 is DFQATT and CDR2 is SNEGSKA (reference sequence). The V end was cut by 0 bases, the J end by 3 bases, with 10 bases between. The DNA of the CDR3 is TGCAGTGCTAGAGATCAGGGGCCAACAGATACGCAGTATTTT. Translating it yields CSARDQGPTDTQYF.

This clonotype occurred many times. The gene calls are TRBV7-6 and TRBJ2-1; 11 bases line up with TRBD1. V dropped 4 bases and J dropped 7; count of bases not matched to a gene: 6. The V gene's germline CDR1 is SGHVS and CDR2 FNYEAQ. The CDR3 covers 15 residues. CDR3 bases: TGTGCCAGCAGCTCCGGACAGGGGGCTTGGAATGAGCAGTTCTTC. It is translated as CASSSGQGAWNEQFF.

In its sample, this clonotype was seen many times. The chain uses TRBV3-1 and TRBJ2-1, with TRBD2 identical over 7 bases. After removal of 0 bases from V and 2 bases from J, the junction contained 4 bases not matched to a gene. Germline CDR1 and CDR2: LGHDT and YNNKEL (reference sequence). This CDR3 spans 16 amino acids. The CDR3, as DNA: TGTGCCAGCAGCCAAGATCGCGGGGGTCCCTACAATGAGCAGTTCTTC. Its translation: CASSQDRGGPYNEQFF.

This clonotype was seen at least ten times. The J gene is TRBJ1-2, the V gene TRBV2; TRBD1 matches 7 bases. The V gene's germline CDR1 is SNHLY and CDR2 FYNNEI. The CDR3 runs to 15 residues. J was trimmed by 8 bases and V by 3 bases; bases with no gene match: 12. In DNA, the CDR3 is TGTGCCAGCAGTGACAGGACAGGTGAATATGGAGGCTACACCTTC. Amino acids: CASSDRTGEYGGYTF. Supplemented by reference TRBV2 and TRBJ1-2, the full variable domain reads EPEVTQTPSHQVTQMGQEVILRCVPISNHLYFYWYRQILGQKVEFLVSFYNNEISEKSEIFDDQFSVERPDGSNFTLKIRSTKLEDSAMYFCASSDRTGEYGGYTFGSGTRLTVV.

This clonotype was picked up many times. The rearrangement uses TRBV27 and TRBJ2-7, with D perhaps assigned TRBD1 or TRBD2 (5 bases each). Trimming pared 4 bases from V and 5 bases from J, leaving 15 bases between. CDR1 is MNHEY, CDR2 SMNVEV, per germline (reference sequence). The CDR3 totals 14 residues. The CDR3 DNA reads TGTGCCAGCAGTTACCAGCGGATGGGGCACGAGCAGTACTTC. Translating gives CASSYQRMGHEQYF.

This clonotype has ten or more counts. The rearrangement links TRBV3-1 to TRBJ2-5, with D tentatively TRBD2 (5 bases). The CDR3 loop spans 14 amino acids. Trimming cost V 0 bases and J 4 bases, with 9 bases left between them. The germline CDR1 and CDR2 sequences are LGHDT and YNNKEL (reference sequence). CDR3 sequence reads: CASSQEISAETQYF. For the CDR3, the DNA is TGTGCCAGCAGCCAAGAGATTAGCGCAGAGACCCAGTACTTC.

The chain uses TRBV5-1 and TRBJ2-5; the D is unclear. The V end lost 5 bases, the J end lost 0 bases, and 5 bases lay between the germline ends. Per germline, CDR1 SGHRS and CDR2 YFSETQ. CDR3 size: 12 residues. The CDR3 DNA reads as TGCGCCAGCAGGGGGTACCAAGAGACCCAGTACTTC. This translates into CASRGYQETQYF.

This clonotype was seen more than once but under ten times. V and J are TRBV24-1 and TRBJ2-2; D gene uncertain. CDR3 length: 16 residues. Germline V gene lookup returns CDR1 KGHDR and CDR2 SFDVKD. V lost 2 bases, J lost 6 bases, and 15 bases lay in between. The CDR3 nucleotides are TGTGCCACCAGTGATTCCTGGGGTCGGCACGCCGGGGAGCTGTTTTTT. Translating it yields CATSDSWGRHAGELFF.

This clonotype occurred a few times. The V gene is TRBV5-1, the J gene TRBJ2-5, with D perhaps matching TRBD1 (5 bases). V was cut by 4 bases and J by 3 bases, with 13 bases left in between. The V gene's germline CDR1 is SGHRS and CDR2 YFSETQ. The CDR3 spans 14 residues. The DNA for the CDR3 is TGCGCCAGCAGCCCTCAGACAGTTAAAGAGACCCAGTACTTC. Its protein is CASSPQTVKETQYF.

For this clonotype: Since a much larger clone is just one base distant, this may be a read error. The V gene is TRBV6-1, the J gene TRBJ2-4, with D unresolved. The germline gives CDR1 MNHNS, CDR2 SASEGT. The CDR3 has 16 amino acids. The chain's CDR3 is CASSQAGSAAKNIQYF. The CDR3 coding sequence is TGTGCCAGCAGTCAAGCAGGATCGGCAGCCAAAAACATTCAGTACTTC.